Given below is one T cell receptor (beta chain) in context. Its specificity is not known. The entry originates in a study of CD8+ T cells in alopecia areata. Points from the study as a whole: Many expanded lesional clones persisted in scalp and blood during tofacitinib treatment. Scalp clonality decreased significantly with tofacitinib, and so did expanded CD8+ clones among the top 100. Given one nonresponder, whether baseline CD8+ expansion relates to response remains uncertain.

Germline V CDR1 and CDR2: SQVTM, ANQGSEA. Trimming cost V 1 base and J 6 bases, with 11 bases left between them. The CDR3 runs to 13 residues. Once RNA had been extracted, it was reverse transcribed into cDNA to act as the sequencing template. Using immunoSEQ multiplex PCR, the repertoire was profiled, and TCRdb retains in-frame clones only, with some absent. The sample has 150,000 to 200,000 clones; about 60% are singletons. As to treatment: oral pan-JAK inhibitor, 5-10 mg twice daily. Peripheral blood and lesional scalp punch biopsies were taken from alopecia areata patients. This TCR derives from a human donor with alopecia areata. V and J are TRBV29-1 and TRBJ2-3; unclear D gene. The sample was CD4+ T cells sorted from blood, taken at week 24, from a patient treated with tofacitinib. The CDR3 loop is CSVEANLRDTQYF. In DNA, the CDR3 is TGCAGCGTTGAAGCGAACCTTCGGGATACGCAGTATTTT.